This is a list of T cell receptor beta chains from one sample in a study of blood T cell repertoires in COVID-19. Sequencing was performed with immunoSEQ multiplex PCR; in TCRdb, only in-frame clones are kept and a portion is missing. The sample records approximately 500,000 clones, roughly 89% being singletons. Material: peripheral blood. The receptor source for this set is a man aged 18 to 35 with COVID-19, enrolled during active disease. The CDR3 runs from the conserved cysteine through the conserved F or W. D genes are given only for firm matches. Clone size appears in some rows only: once, few, many, or a class for an expanded clone.

v_call,d_call,clone_size,j_call,cdr3_nt,cdr3_aa
TRBV12-3/TRBV12-4,-,-,TRBJ1-3,TGTGCCAGCAGTGAGATAAACACCATATATTTT,CASSEINTIYF
TRBV6-5,-,-,TRBJ2-7,TGTGCCAGCAGTTACGTCCAGGGGGGCTACGAGCAGTACTTC,CASSYVQGGYEQYF
TRBV19,-,-,TRBJ2-6,TGTGCGACCGCGTCGGGGTTCTCTGGGGCCAACGTCCTGACTTTC,CATASGFSGANVLTF
TRBV4-1,TRBD2,-,TRBJ2-1,TGCGCCAGCAGCCATCTAGCGGGGGATGTTGGGAATGAGCAGTTCTTC,CASSHLAGDVGNEQFF
TRBV3-1/TRBV3-2,-,-,TRBJ2-1,TGTGCCAGCAGCCAAGTGCCCCCAGCAGGGGCCAACTACAATGAGCAGTTCTTC,CASSQVPPAGANYNEQFF
TRBV2,-,once,TRBJ1-6,TGTGCCAGCAGTGTAGGAGGGTCCGGTTCACCCCTCCACTTT,CASSVGGSGSPLHF
TRBV13,-,-,TRBJ1-3,TGTGCCAGCAGCTTAGGCCTAAACCCGACACACTCTGGAAACACCATATATTTT,CASSLGLNPTHSGNTIYF
TRBV2,-,-,TRBJ2-2,TGTGCCAGCAGTGAACTTACCGGGGAGCTGTTTTTT,CASSELTGELFF
TRBV29-1,TRBD1,once,TRBJ2-1,TGCAGCGCAAGAGGGACAGGGGTTTACAATGAGCAGTTCTTC,CSARGTGVYNEQFF
TRBV19,-,-,TRBJ1-5,TGTGCCAGTAGCTCCGGGACATGGCCCCAGCCCCAGCATTTT,CASSSGTWPQPQHF
TRBV28,TRBD2,-,TRBJ2-5,TGTGCCAGCCAAGAGCGGGGTCAGAAGACCCAGTACTTC,CASQERGQKTQYF
TRBV6-5,-,-,TRBJ2-5,TGTGCCAGCAATAAAGAGACAGACGAAGAGACCCAGTACTTC,CASNKETDEETQYF
TRBV6-5,-,-,TRBJ1-1,TGTGCCAGCTCCACAAGTAACACTGAAGCTTTCTTT,CASSTSNTEAFF
TRBV9,-,-,TRBJ1-2,TGTGCCAGCAGCGTAGGGAAATGGGGGGACTATGGCTACACCTTC,CASSVGKWGDYGYTF
TRBV13,TRBD2,-,TRBJ2-2,TGTGCCAGCAGCGCCAGACTAGCGGGAGTAAGAGCCGGGGAGCTGTTTTTT,CASSARLAGVRAGELFF
TRBV5-4,TRBD2,-,TRBJ2-7,TGTGCCAGCAGCTTGGGCGGGAGGGGTGAGCAGTACTTC,CASSLGGRGEQYF
TRBV5-1,-,-,TRBJ2-7,TGCGCCAGCAGCTTGGCTGTGGGGGTCGGGACACCTTACGAGCAGTACTTC,CASSLAVGVGTPYEQYF
TRBV27,-,-,TRBJ2-1,TGTGCCAGCAGTTTTCGGGATCACTCCTACAATGAGCAGTTCTTC,CASSFRDHSYNEQFF
TRBV11-2,TRBD2,-,TRBJ2-1,TGTGCCAGCAGCCTCACTAGCGGGTCTAACAATGAGCAGTTCTTC,CASSLTSGSNNEQFF
TRBV2,-,-,TRBJ1-5,TGTGCCAGCAGTGAAGCGCTTACGGGGTCGGGTCAGCCCCAGCATTTT,CASSEALTGSGQPQHF
TRBV7-9,TRBD2,-,TRBJ2-3,TGTGCCAGCAGCTTTGGACTAGCGGGGGGAGATACGCAGTATTTT,CASSFGLAGGDTQYF
TRBV7-8,-,-,TRBJ2-5,TGTGCCAGCAGCCCGAGCCGGGACTCAGTCCGAGAGACCCAGTACTTC,CASSPSRDSVRETQYF
TRBV6-6,TRBD2,-,TRBJ2-1,TGTGCCAGCAGCCTAGCGGAGAGCTCCTACAATGAGCAGTTCTTC,CASSLAESSYNEQFF
TRBV9,-,-,TRBJ1-4,TGTGCCAGCAGCGCGACCCCGGGGGGAACTAATGAAAAACTGTTTTTT,CASSATPGGTNEKLFF
TRBV11-2,-,-,TRBJ2-7,TGTGCCAGCAGCTTAGACCGCAGTACCTACGAGCAGTACTTC,CASSLDRSTYEQYF
TRBV7-9,-,-,TRBJ1-1,TGTGCCAGCAGCTTAGAGGGGTCGAACACTGAAGCTTTCTTT,CASSLEGSNTEAFF
TRBV5-1,TRBD1,-,TRBJ1-1,TGCGCCAGCAGCTTGGTTACTGGGACAGGGAACACTGAAGCTTTCTTT,CASSLVTGTGNTEAFF
TRBV19,TRBD2,-,TRBJ2-3,TGTGCCAGTAGGGCTAGCGGGATACCCCCTAGCACAGATACGCAGTATTTT,CASRASGIPPSTDTQYF
TRBV7-9,TRBD2,-,TRBJ2-7,TGTGCCAGCAGCTTACGAGCGGGGGGGCATTACGAGCAGTACTTC,CASSLRAGGHYEQYF
TRBV7-9,-,-,TRBJ2-7,TGTGCCAGCAGCCGAGAAGGGGCCTACGAGCAGTACTTC,CASSREGAYEQYF
TRBV6-5,TRBD1,-,TRBJ2-7,TGTGCCAGCAGTCGGGACAGAACGTCCTACGAGCAGTACTTC,CASSRDRTSYEQYF
TRBV27,TRBD1,-,TRBJ2-4,TGTGCCAGCAGTCCCGGGACAGTAGCCAAAAACATTCAGTACTTC,CASSPGTVAKNIQYF
TRBV6-5,-,once,TRBJ1-6,TGTGCCAGCAGACCAAACGCCGAGGGGAGGCCCCTCCACTTT,CASRPNAEGRPLHF
TRBV6-2/TRBV6-3,-,-,TRBJ2-5,TGTGCCAGCAGTCCCCGTGGCGCGGTGACCCAGTACTTC,CASSPRGAVTQYF
TRBV7-2,TRBD2,-,TRBJ2-1,TGTGCCAGCAGCGTGGGACTAGCGGGTAATGAGCAGTTCTTC,CASSVGLAGNEQFF
TRBV2,TRBD1,-,TRBJ2-5,TGTGCCACCGATCGGGACAGCCAAGAGACCCAGTACTTC,CATDRDSQETQYF
TRBV9,TRBD2,-,TRBJ2-3,TGTGCCAGCAGCCCCGTAGCGGGTCGCACAGATACGCAGTATTTT,CASSPVAGRTDTQYF
TRBV19,TRBD2,-,TRBJ2-2,TGTGTCTACACCCCGGGACACACGACTAGCGGGGGGAACACCGGGGAGCTGTTTTTT,CVYTPGHTTSGGNTGELFF
TRBV19,TRBD1,-,TRBJ2-4,TGTGCCAGTATAGGGACAGGCAAAAACATTCAGTACTTC,CASIGTGKNIQYF
TRBV11-3,-,-,TRBJ2-5,TGTGCCAGCAGCCTGGGGCAGCAAGAGACCCAGTACTTC,CASSLGQQETQYF
TRBV3-1/TRBV3-2,-,-,TRBJ2-5,TGTGCCAGCAGCCCCGGTAAGACCCAGTACTTC,CASSPGKTQYF
TRBV19,-,once,TRBJ1-6,TGTGCCAGTAGTATTGGGGAGGTCAGGCCCCTCCACTTT,CASSIGEVRPLHF
TRBV7-3,-,once,TRBJ2-3,TGTGCCAGCAGCCCCGGAGTCCAGCGGAAAACAGATACGCAGTATTTT,CASSPGVQRKTDTQYF
TRBV5-1,TRBD1,-,TRBJ1-2,TGCGCCAGCAGCCTGGGACAGGGCGGCTACACCTTC,CASSLGQGGYTF
TRBV6-5,-,once,TRBJ2-2,TGTGCCAGCAAAGTTGACTTGAACACCGGGGAGCTGTTTTTT,CASKVDLNTGELFF
TRBV2,-,-,TRBJ2-2,TGTGCCAGCAGTGATCCAGGGGAGACCGGGGAGCTGTTTTTT,CASSDPGETGELFF
TRBV7-2,TRBD1,-,TRBJ2-6,TGTGCCAGCAGACCCGGGACAGGGGTATCTGGGGCCAACGTCCTGACTTTC,CASRPGTGVSGANVLTF
TRBV21-1,-,once,TRBJ1-1,TGTGCCAGCAGCAAAGTTTTGCGGAACACTGAAGCTTTCTTT,CASSKVLRNTEAFF
TRBV5-1,-,-,TRBJ2-1,TGCGCCAGCAGCTTGGGAGTCAGGGGCTCCTACAATGAGCAGTTCTTC,CASSLGVRGSYNEQFF
TRBV7-9,-,-,TRBJ2-1,TGTGCCAGCAGTTCAGGCGGGCCGGTACATGAGCAGTTCTTC,CASSSGGPVHEQFF
TRBV5-4,TRBD2,-,TRBJ2-7,TGTGCCAGCAGCTCCGCTAGCGGGGGGTACGAGCAGTACTTC,CASSSASGGYEQYF
TRBV25-1,-,-,TRBJ1-2,TGTGCCAGCAGTGAAAACGGTGGTTATGGCTACACCTTC,CASSENGGYGYTF
TRBV27,-,-,TRBJ2-7,TGTGCCAGCAACATCGGGTATACAGGGATCTACGAGCAGTACTTC,CASNIGYTGIYEQYF